The clone carrying this T cell receptor (beta chain) has only a few counts. The antigen is unknown. This sample stems from a study of identifying expanded T cells in peripheral blood. Using immunoSEQ multiplex PCR, the repertoire was profiled, and TCRdb retains in-frame clones only, with some absent. The table lists 50,000 to 60,000 clones, over 80% of them singletons, with more than 15% in the top ten. Study-level results: About 1.2 clones differed between technical replicates, versus roughly 16 and 20 over time.

V was shortened by 1 base and J by 5 bases, with 15 bases between the two germline ends. Germline V lookup: CDR1 SGHDN, CDR2 FVKESK. This CDR3 is built from 16 residues. Sequencing was performed on blood. The chain has TRBV14 and TRBJ2-1; D not certain. The origin of this receptor is a person aged 18-70 years in good health. CDR3: CASSQGVGIPHNEQFF. The CDR3 DNA reads as TGTGCCAGCAGCCAAGGCGTGGGAATCCCCCACAATGAGCAGTTCTTC.